This TCR beta chain stems from a study of blood T cell repertoires in COVID-19. In the original analysis: Cell counts per sample came from amplifying reference gene primers. Produced via immunoSEQ multiplex PCR; TCRdb's table is partial and in-frame only. For V, J and clone size, that table is used; D and trimming come from the DNA. Of 250,000 to 300,000 clones detected, nearly 90% appear once; the ten largest clones hold 1%. The table lists this clone with a count of one. The TCR was taken from a woman aged 25 to 39 who had recovered from COVID-19. The sequenced sample was PBMCs or T cells enriched from blood (not recorded which).

CDR3 sequence: CASSPDLRTSGRVGDEQYF. The DNA of the CDR3 is TGTGCCAGCAGTCCAGACCTCCGGACTAGCGGGAGGGTTGGGGACGAGCAGTACTTC. This chain connects TRBV28 to TRBJ2-7; 15 bases agree with TRBD2. The CDR3 extends over 19 amino acids. V dropped 5 bases and J dropped 5; count of bases not matched to a gene: 16. Germline V gene lookup returns CDR1 MDHEN and CDR2 SYDVKM.